The 22 T cell receptor beta chains presented below share a single source sample, sequenced in a study of cytomegalovirus exposure and HLA in healthy donors. Profiling relied on immunoSEQ multiplex PCR, and the TCRdb table lists in-frame clones only, not all of them. This sample has 70,000 or so clones, with 94% found just once. Sequencing was carried out using PBMCs. These receptor sequences come from a woman between 18 and 29 years old in good health and CMV-seronegative.

The chain carries TRBV9 and TRBJ2-1; no definite D call. The CDR3 is made up of 13 amino acids. Germline V lookup: CDR1 SGDLS, CDR2 YYNGEE. Trimming removed 1 base from V and 6 bases from J, with 8 bases in between. CDR3 nucleotides: TGTGCCAGCAGCGTATTAACTTTCAATGAGCAGTTCTTC. It codes for CASSVLTFNEQFF.

The CDR3 protein is CASSVEASTGELFF. In nucleotides, the CDR3 is TGTGCCAGCAGCGTTGAGGCGAGCACCGGGGAGCTGTTTTTT. V usage is TRBV9 and J usage is TRBJ2-2; no definite D call. Germline CDR1 SGDLS, CDR2 YYNGEE. V was shortened by 2 bases and J by 4 bases, with 9 bases between the two germline ends. This CDR3 contains 14 residues.

The V call is TRBV4-1, the J call TRBJ2-1, with 7 bases matching TRBD1. V lost 4 bases to trimming and J lost 5 bases; unmatched junction nucleotides: 5. Germline loops: CDR1 MGHRA, CDR2 YSYEKL. CDR3 length: 14 residues. The CDR3 region has the DNA TGCGCCAGCAGCCGAGGGACAGTCCACAATGAGCAGTTCTTC. Translation gives CASSRGTVHNEQFF.

This rearrangement joins TRBV7-9 to TRBJ2-7, with a weak D call TRBD1 (5 bases). V was shortened by 1 base and J by 5 bases, with 18 bases between the two germline ends. The germline gives CDR1 SEHNR, CDR2 FQNEAQ (reference sequence). CDR3 length: 16 amino acids. Written as DNA, the CDR3 is TGTGCCAGCAGCTTAGGGCAGGGCCTTTATTCGCACGAGCAGTACTTC. Translating gives CASSLGQGLYSHEQYF.

This rearrangement joins TRBV5-4 to TRBJ1-4; 9 positions match TRBD1. The CDR3 has 16 amino acids. Germline CDR1 and CDR2: SGHNT and YYREEE (reference sequence). V shed 1 base, J shed 4 bases, and the junction held 5 bases outside the gene matches. The chain's CDR3 is CASSLLGQGINEKLFF. In DNA, the CDR3 is TGTGCCAGCAGCTTGCTCGGACAGGGGATTAATGAAAAACTGTTTTTT.

The chain recombines TRBV7-9 with TRBJ2-1; 7 bases match TRBD1. CDR3 size: 16 residues. J lost 3 bases, V lost 0 bases, and 5 bases had no gene match. CDR1 and CDR2 (germline): SEHNR, FQNEAQ (reference sequence). In nucleotides, the CDR3 is TGTGCCAGCAGCTTAGCTTCGGGACAGAACTACAATGAGCAGTTCTTC. It specifies CASSLASGQNYNEQFF.

The chain links TRBV5-4 to TRBJ2-1, with D maybe TRBD2 (6 bases). V was shortened by 2 bases and J by 6 bases, with 9 bases between the two germline ends. The germline gives CDR1 SGHNT, CDR2 YYREEE (reference sequence). The CDR3 runs 13 residues. The CDR3 nucleotides read TGTGCCAGCAGCTTCCGGGACTCCAATGAGCAGTTCTTC. Translation: CASSFRDSNEQFF.

This clone has a single count. CDR3: CASKRRLAGGRMEQFF. The DNA of the CDR3 is TGTGCCAGCAAGAGACGACTAGCGGGAGGGCGTATGGAGCAGTTCTTC. The chain recombines TRBV5-5 with TRBJ2-1; 14 bases are a match to TRBD2. This CDR3 contains 16 residues. J was trimmed by 10 bases and V by 6 bases; bases with no gene match: 12. Germline V CDR1 and CDR2: SGHKS, YYEKEE (reference sequence).

V and J are TRBV5-4 and TRBJ1-1, with a tentative D call TRBD1 (5 bases). The CDR3 contains 14 residues. The V end was cut by 4 bases, the J end by 5 bases, with 15 bases between. Looked up from germline, CDR1 is SGHNT and CDR2 is YYREEE (reference sequence). CDR3 bases: TGTGCCAGCAGCGGGCGGGACTCGGCTACTGAAGCTTTCTTT. It specifies CASSGRDSATEAFF. The complete variable domain, with remaining parts taken from reference TRBV5-4 and TRBJ1-1, reads ETGVTQSPTHLIKTRGQQVTLRCSSQSGHNTVSWYQQALGQGPQFIFQYYREEENGRGNFPPRFSGLQFPNYSSELNVNALELDDSALYLCASSGRDSATEAFFGQGTRLTVV.

The J gene is TRBJ2-2, the V gene TRBV28; D uncertain. Germline V gives CDR1 MDHEN, CDR2 SYDVKM. The CDR3 consists of 13 residues. Trimming took 1 base from V and 5 from J, leaving 5 bases between them. The CDR3, as DNA: TGTGCCAGCAGTTTATCCCAAACCGGGGAGCTGTTTTTT. It encodes CASSLSQTGELFF.

The rearrangement links TRBV5-1 to TRBJ2-2; TRBD1 might be the D (5 bases). Germline lookup yields CDR1 SGHRS and CDR2 YFSETQ. The V end was cut by 0 bases, the J end by 1 base, with 10 bases between. The CDR3 has 16 residues. The DNA for the CDR3 is TGCGCCAGCAGCTTGGCTGCAGGGATGAACACCGGGGAGCTGTTTTTT. Its translation is CASSLAAGMNTGELFF.

The V and J genes are TRBV9 and TRBJ1-1; D not certain. Per the germline V gene, CDR1 is SGDLS and CDR2 is YYNGEE. V lost 3 bases and J lost 4, with 13 bases in between. This CDR3 is built from 14 residues. CDR3 region: CASSAGLGVTEAFF. DNA for the CDR3: TGTGCCAGCAGCGCCGGGTTAGGCGTCACTGAAGCTTTCTTT.

The rearrangement uses TRBV25-1 and TRBJ1-2; D is possibly TRBD1 (6 bases). Germline V gene lookup returns CDR1 MGHDK and CDR2 SYGVNS. This CDR3 is 13 amino acids long. Trimming removed 7 bases from V and 2 bases from J, with 11 bases in between. CDR3: CASTRGMNYGYTF. CDR3 DNA sequence: TGTGCCAGCACCAGGGGTATGAACTATGGCTACACCTTC.

The chain employs TRBV5-6 and TRBJ2-3, with TRBD1 matching over 7 bases. Germline assignment: CDR1 SGHDT and CDR2 YYEEEE. This CDR3 is 15 amino acids long. Germline trimming cut 2 bases from V and 2 bases from J; bases unmatched to any gene: 5. This chain's CDR3 is CASSLTGEVTDTQYF. The CDR3 DNA reads TGTGCCAGCAGCTTAACAGGGGAAGTCACAGATACGCAGTATTTT. Looking up the rest from reference TRBV5-6 and TRBJ2-3 gives the full variable domain: DAGVTQSPTHLIKTRGQQVTLRCSPKSGHDTVSWYQQALGQGPQFIFQYYEEEERQRGNFPDRFSGHQFPNYSSELNVNALLLGDSALYLCASSLTGEVTDTQYFGPGTRLTVL.

The chain links TRBV29-1 to TRBJ2-5; no clear D gene. CDR3 length: 12 residues. The V end was cut by 1 base, the J end by 5 bases, with 8 bases between. The germline V gene has CDR1 SQVTM and CDR2 ANQGSEA. CDR3 coding DNA: TGCAGCGTTGAAGGGGCTGGGGAGACCCAGTACTTC. It yields the protein CSVEGAGETQYF. Full variable domain (rest looked up from reference TRBV29-1 and TRBJ2-5): SAVISQKPSRDICQRGTSLTIQCQVDSQVTMMFWYRQQPGQSLTLIATANQGSEATYESGFVIDKFPISRPNLTFSTLTVSNMSPEDSSIYLCSVEGAGETQYFGPGTRLLVL.

The chain employs TRBV2 and TRBJ2-3; 9 nucleotides line up with TRBD2. The CDR3 loop spans 15 amino acids. V shed 3 bases, J shed 4 bases, and the junction held 5 bases outside the gene matches. CDR1 and CDR2 (germline): SNHLY, FYNNEI. For the CDR3, the DNA is TGTGCCAGCAGTGACGGGACTAGCTCGGCAGATACGCAGTATTTT. Protein: CASSDGTSSADTQYF.

CDR3 loop: CASTKSYRDRGQNIQYF. The CDR3 DNA sequence: TGTGCCAGCACCAAATCTTACCGGGACAGGGGGCAAAACATTCAGTACTTC. The rearrangement uses TRBV6-7 and TRBJ2-4; 12 positions match TRBD1. TRBV6-7 is an open reading frame, and its role is uncertain. CDR3 length: 17 amino acids. After removal of 7 bases from V and 5 bases from J, the junction contained 12 bases not matched to a gene.

This clone was seen once. This chain uses TRBV2 with TRBJ2-1; D is possibly TRBD1 (5 bases). V lost 7 bases, J lost 0 bases, and 13 bases lay in between. The CDR3 contains 15 residues. Germline assignment: CDR1 SNHLY and CDR2 FYNNEI. The CDR3 region has the DNA TGTGCCAGCAAACGACAGCTGAGCTCCTACAATGAGCAGTTCTTC. Amino acid sequence: CASKRQLSSYNEQFF.

The V call is TRBV7-9, the J call TRBJ1-1; a weak D match, TRBD1 (6 bases). This CDR3 is 13 amino acids long. Germline assignment: CDR1 SEHNR and CDR2 FQNEAQ (reference sequence). The V gene lost 7 bases and the J gene lost 1 base, with 10 bases spanning the gap. The CDR3 DNA reads as TGTGCCAGCACCTTGGACAGGAACACTGAAGCTTTCTTT. Translated, it gives CASTLDRNTEAFF.

The rearrangement joins TRBV9 to TRBJ2-2; TRBD2 matches at 9 bases. J was trimmed by 4 bases and V by 4 bases; bases with no gene match: 20. CDR1 and CDR2 (germline): SGDLS, YYNGEE. This CDR3 contains 20 residues. The CDR3 region is CASSPPPASGVRRGTGELFF. The CDR3 coding sequence is TGTGCCAGCAGCCCACCCCCGGCTAGCGGGGTCCGCCGCGGCACCGGGGAGCTGTTTTTT.

The CDR3 spells CASSPRGGVGYTF. The DNA of the CDR3 is TGTGCCAGCAGCCCAAGAGGAGGGGTGGGCTACACCTTC. The V call is TRBV9, the J call TRBJ1-2, with D possibly being TRBD1 (5 bases). The V end was cut by 4 bases, the J end by 8 bases, with 15 bases between. CDR3 length equals 13 residues. Germline V gene data show CDR1 as SGDLS and CDR2 as YYNGEE.

V is TRBV11-2 and J is TRBJ2-1, with D uncertain. The CDR3 extends over 14 amino acids. The germline V gene has CDR1 SGHAT and CDR2 FQNNGV. The V gene lost 2 bases and the J gene lost 9 bases, with 14 bases spanning the gap. CDR3 sequence: CASSLTIAPGEQFF. CDR3 DNA sequence: TGTGCCAGCAGCTTAACGATAGCCCCCGGTGAGCAGTTCTTC.